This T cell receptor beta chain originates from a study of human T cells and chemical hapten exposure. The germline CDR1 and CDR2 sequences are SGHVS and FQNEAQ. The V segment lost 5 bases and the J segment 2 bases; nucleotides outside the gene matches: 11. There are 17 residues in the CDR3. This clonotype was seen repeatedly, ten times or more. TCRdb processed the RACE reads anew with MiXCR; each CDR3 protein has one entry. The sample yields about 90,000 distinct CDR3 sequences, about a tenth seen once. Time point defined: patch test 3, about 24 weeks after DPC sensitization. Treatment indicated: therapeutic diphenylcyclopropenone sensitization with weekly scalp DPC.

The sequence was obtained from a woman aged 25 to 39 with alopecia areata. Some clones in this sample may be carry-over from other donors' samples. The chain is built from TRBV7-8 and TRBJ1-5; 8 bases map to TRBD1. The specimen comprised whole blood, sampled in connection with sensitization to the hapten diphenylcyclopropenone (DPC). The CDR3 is CASSGRGSQGGNQPQHF. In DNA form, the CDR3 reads TGTGCCAGCAGCGGGCGAGGGTCACAGGGGGGCAATCAGCCCCAGCATTTT.